Listed below are T cell receptor beta chains from one sample, sequenced in a study of OX40 agonist ivuxolimab in advanced cancers. Clones were read by immunoSEQ multiplex PCR, and TCRdb kept only the in-frame ones, dropping some. The sample comprises approximately 6,200 clones, approximately 80% of which are singletons, and under 30% rests with the top ten. The input for sequencing was CD4+ or CD8+ T cells sorted from blood, taken in a trial of the OX40 agonist ivuxolimab. These TCRs come from an adult with an advanced solid tumor such as melanoma, head and neck, liver or kidney cancer. Each CDR3 is given with its conserved first and last residue. Each record gives: J gene, clone size, D gene, V gene, CDR3 DNA, CDR3 protein. D genes are given only for firm matches. Where a row states a size, it is once, few, many or the class of an expanded clone; other rows omit it.

TRBJ2-1	-	-	TRBV27	TGTGCCAGTTCTAAGGGGAATGAGCAGTTCTTC	CASSKGNEQFF
TRBJ1-1	few	-	TRBV7-9	TGTGCCAGCAGCTTTATGGGGTCTGAAGCTTTCTTT	CASSFMGSEAFF
TRBJ1-5	-	-	TRBV6-1	TGTGCCAGCAGTGAAGCGAGGGGGACGCAAAAGCCCCAGCATTTT	CASSEARGTQKPQHF
TRBJ1-2	-	TRBD1	TRBV27	TGTGCCAGCAGTTTAACTTCTTTGGGGACAGGGGGGAGTAGGTACACCTTC	CASSLTSLGTGGSRYTF
TRBJ2-3	-	TRBD2	TRBV11-2	TGTGCCAGCAGCCAAGGACTAGCGGGGGGCATGGATACGCAGTATTTT	CASSQGLAGGMDTQYF
TRBJ1-2	-	-	TRBV13	TGTGCCAGCAGCGCCCGAAACAGCGTCTATGGCTACACCTTC	CASSARNSVYGYTF
TRBJ2-7	once	-	TRBV7-9	TGTGCCAGCAGCTTGTCAGGTCTTCCCTACGAGCAGTACTTC	CASSLSGLPYEQYF
TRBJ2-7	-	-	TRBV5-1	TGCGCCAGCAGCGACGGATCCTACGAGCAGTACTTC	CASSDGSYEQYF
TRBJ2-5	-	TRBD1	TRBV6-6	TGTGCCAGCAAGGAGACAGGGGGCTCGGAGACCCAGTACTTC	CASKETGGSETQYF
TRBJ1-2	-	-	TRBV7-2	TGTGCCAGCAGCTTAGGATTGGCAGATTGGCAGTTC	CASSLGLADWQF
TRBJ1-5	-	-	TRBV19	TGTGCCAGTAATCTCGGGACGGCCTCAAATCAGCCCCAGCATTTT	CASNLGTASNQPQHF
TRBJ2-7	-	-	TRBV10-2	TGCGCCAGCAAGGCAAGCGGTTACGAGCAGTACTTC	CASKASGYEQYF
TRBJ1-2	few	TRBD1	TRBV4-3	TGCGCCAGCGGAGGGGGGACAGGGGGCTCTGGATATGGCTACACCTTC	CASGGGTGGSGYGYTF
TRBJ2-3	-	-	TRBV9	TGTGCCAGCAGCGTAGCGGACGGGGGCGGGGGCGCCACAGATACGCAGTATTTT	CASSVADGGGGATDTQYF
TRBJ1-2	-	-	TRBV9	TGTGCCAGCAGCGCAGGGGCTAACTATGGCTACACCTTC	CASSAGANYGYTF
TRBJ2-5	-	-	TRBV4-3	TGCGCCAGCAGCCAAGATATGGGGTGGAAAAAGACCCAGTACTTC	CASSQDMGWKKTQYF
TRBJ2-7	-	TRBD1	TRBV2	TGTGCCAGCAGTAACGACGACAGGGGTTCCTACGAGCAGTACTTC	CASSNDDRGSYEQYF
TRBJ1-1	-	-	TRBV7-4	TGTGCCAGCAGCTTAGGTTCCCAGAAGAACACTGAAGCTTTCTTT	CASSLGSQKNTEAFF